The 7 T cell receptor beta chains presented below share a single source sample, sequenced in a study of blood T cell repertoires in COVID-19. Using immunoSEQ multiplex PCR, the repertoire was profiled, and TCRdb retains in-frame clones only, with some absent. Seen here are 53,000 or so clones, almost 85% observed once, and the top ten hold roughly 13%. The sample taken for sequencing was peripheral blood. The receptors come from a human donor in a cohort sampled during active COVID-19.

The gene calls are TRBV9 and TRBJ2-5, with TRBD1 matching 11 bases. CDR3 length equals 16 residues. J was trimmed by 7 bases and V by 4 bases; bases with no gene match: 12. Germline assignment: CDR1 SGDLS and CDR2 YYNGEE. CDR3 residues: CASSPRTGGERGTQYF. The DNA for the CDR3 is TGTGCCAGCAGCCCTCGGACAGGGGGCGAACGAGGGACCCAGTACTTC.

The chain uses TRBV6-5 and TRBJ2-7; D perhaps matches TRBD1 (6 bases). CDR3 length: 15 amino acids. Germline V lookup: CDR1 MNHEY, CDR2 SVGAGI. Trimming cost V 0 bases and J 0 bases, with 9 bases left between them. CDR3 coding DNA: TGTGCCAGCAGTTACTCGACAGGATCCTCCTACGAGCAGTACTTC. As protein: CASSYSTGSSYEQYF.

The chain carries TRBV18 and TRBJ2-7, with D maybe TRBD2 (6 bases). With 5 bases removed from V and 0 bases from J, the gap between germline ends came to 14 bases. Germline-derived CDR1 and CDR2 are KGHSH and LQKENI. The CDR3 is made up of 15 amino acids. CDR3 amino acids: CASSDRDSSSYEQYF. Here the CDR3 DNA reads TGTGCCAGCTCAGACCGGGACTCCAGCTCCTACGAGCAGTACTTC.

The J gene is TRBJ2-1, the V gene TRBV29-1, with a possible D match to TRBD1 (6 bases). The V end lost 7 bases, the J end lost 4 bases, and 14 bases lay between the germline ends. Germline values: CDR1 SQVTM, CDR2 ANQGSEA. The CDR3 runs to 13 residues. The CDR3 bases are TGCAGCGCCGATCCGAGGGGGTACAATGAGCAGTTCTTC. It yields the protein CSADPRGYNEQFF.

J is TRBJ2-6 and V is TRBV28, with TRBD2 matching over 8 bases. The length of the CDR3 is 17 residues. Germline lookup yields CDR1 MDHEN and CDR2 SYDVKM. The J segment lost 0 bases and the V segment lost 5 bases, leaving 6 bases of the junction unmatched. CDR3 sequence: CASSLPGGGSGANVLTF. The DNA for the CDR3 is TGTGCCAGCAGTCTCCCGGGAGGGGGCTCTGGGGCCAACGTCCTGACTTTC. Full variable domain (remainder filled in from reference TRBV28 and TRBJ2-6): DVKVTQSSRYLVKRTGEKVFLECVQDMDHENMFWYRQDPGLGLRLIYFSYDVKMKEKGDIPEGYSVSREKKERFSLILESASTNQTSMYLCASSLPGGGSGANVLTFGAGSRLTVL.

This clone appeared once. DNA of the CDR3: TGCAGTGCTAACAAGAACACTGAAGCTTTCTTT. Amino acids: CSANKNTEAFF. This chain joins TRBV20-1 and TRBJ1-1; the D is unclear. V shed 4 bases and J shed 1 base, with 4 bases lying between them. The length of the CDR3 is 11 residues. Germline CDR1 and CDR2: DFQATT and SNEGSKA (reference sequence).

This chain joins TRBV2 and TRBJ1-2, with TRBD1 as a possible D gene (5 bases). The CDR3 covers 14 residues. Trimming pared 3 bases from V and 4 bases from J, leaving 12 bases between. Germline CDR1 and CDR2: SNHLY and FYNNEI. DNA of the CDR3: TGTGCCAGCAGTGATATCGGAGGGGCCTATGGCTACACCTTC. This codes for CASSDIGGAYGYTF.